This T cell receptor (beta chain) was recovered during a study of preoperative IRX-2 immunotherapy in early breast cancer. The data were produced by immunoSEQ multiplex PCR, yet TCRdb's version contains in-frame clones alone and is incomplete. The sample has about 98,000 clones, around 86% seen once. V lost 1 base and J 11 bases, leaving 14 bases between the germline ends. Germline V gene sequence: CDR1 SGHVT, CDR2 SQSDAQ. CDR3 length: 13 residues. Treatment in this sample: preoperative locoregional IRX-2 cytokine immunotherapy. Preoperative locoregional IRX-2 cytokine immunotherapy was tested in the phase Ib source study.

The chain links TRBV7-4 to TRBJ1-1; no definite D call. Specimen: tumor tissue, collected after IRX-2 immunotherapy. The clonotype was recovered from a human donor with breast cancer. The CDR3 coding sequence is TGTGCCAGCAGCTTAGTATCGAGTGGACGGGCTTTCTTT. Its protein is CASSLVSSGRAFF.